The 32 T cell receptor beta chains below come from one sample, sequenced in a study of blood T cell repertoires in COVID-19. TCRdb's copy holds only in-frame clones and misses some; the assay was immunoSEQ multiplex PCR. The table records around 150,000 clones, about 92% of them present only once. Sequencing was performed on peripheral blood. The source is a man aged 25-45 years with COVID-19, enrolled during active disease.

This clone was recorded once. The chain recombines TRBV27 with TRBJ2-3; the D is unclear. Germline V gene data show CDR1 as MNHEY and CDR2 as SMNVEV (reference sequence). The ends were cut back, 2 bases at V and 5 bases at J, with 5 bases in the middle. The CDR3 length is 12 residues. CDR3 in amino acids: CASSLLGDTQYF. CDR3 nucleotides: TGTGCCAGCAGTTTACTAGGAGATACGCAGTATTTT.

This clone was detected only a few times. The chain employs TRBV6-2 or TRBV6-3 and TRBJ1-5; tentatively, D is TRBD1 (5 bases). This CDR3 has 14 residues. Germline V CDR1 and CDR2: MNHEY, SVGEGT. The V gene lost 3 bases and the J gene lost 6 bases, with 12 bases spanning the gap. The CDR3 DNA follows: TGTGCCAGCAGTTATGACAGCAAGGGTCAGCCCCAGCATTTT. This sequence encodes CASSYDSKGQPQHF.

The V and J genes are TRBV7-2 and TRBJ1-4; TRBD1 is a possible D gene (6 bases). With 3 bases removed from V and 8 bases from J, the gap between germline ends came to 13 bases. The CDR3 contains 14 residues. Germline CDR1 SGHTA, CDR2 FQGNSA. CDR3 DNA: TGTGCCAGCAGCTTGTTAGGGCAGGGGGAAAAACTGTTTTTT. The encoded protein is CASSLLGQGEKLFF.

The sample holds many counts of this clone. V usage is TRBV13 and J usage is TRBJ2-3; 8 positions agree with TRBD2. This CDR3 contains 16 residues. J gave up 0 bases and V 5 bases, and 7 bases lay outside the gene matches. Looked up from germline, CDR1 is PRHDT and CDR2 is FYEKMQ (reference sequence). DNA of the CDR3: TGTGCCAGCAGCCCCGACTCGGGGGGGAGCACAGATACGCAGTATTTT. Protein: CASSPDSGGSTDTQYF.

This chain joins TRBV7-2 and TRBJ2-2; 8 bases match TRBD1. V lost 3 bases and J lost 5; bases outside the gene matches: 8. The CDR3 has 16 residues. CDR1 is SGHTA and CDR2 is FQGNSA in the germline V gene. Written as DNA, the CDR3 is TGTGCCAGCAGCTTCTCAGGGGGCGCGTGGACCGGGGAGCTGTTTTTT. This encodes CASSFSGGAWTGELFF.

V usage is TRBV30 and J usage is TRBJ1-1; D ambiguous. Per the germline V gene, CDR1 is GTSNPN and CDR2 is SVGIG (reference sequence). CDR3 length equals 13 residues. V lost 3 bases, J lost 1 base, and 9 bases lay in between. CDR3 sequence (DNA): TGTGCCTGGAGGAGGCCGGCGAACACTGAAGCTTTCTTT. Translation: CAWRRPANTEAFF.

The chain recombines TRBV4-1 with TRBJ1-1; the D gene is possibly TRBD1 (5 bases). The V end lost 7 bases, the J end lost 5 bases, and 20 bases lay between the germline ends. CDR3 length: 15 amino acids. Per the germline V gene, CDR1 is MGHRA and CDR2 is YSYEKL. The DNA for the CDR3 is TGCGCCAGCACCGCGGTTTACCCGGGGGGTACTGAAGCTTTCTTT. It codes for CASTAVYPGGTEAFF.

This clone was found once. The chain carries TRBV27 and TRBJ2-5; 8 nucleotides line up with TRBD1. The V gene's germline CDR1 is MNHEY and CDR2 SMNVEV (reference sequence). V gave up 3 bases and J gave up 5 bases; unmatched junction bases: 11. The CDR3 sequence is 16 residues long. Written as DNA, the CDR3 is TGTGCCAGCAGTTTGACAGGGGTCAGGGAGAGGGAGACCCAGTACTTC. Translation: CASSLTGVRERETQYF.

The V gene is TRBV18, the J gene TRBJ2-6; D is undetermined. Trimming took 4 bases from V and 3 from J, leaving 7 bases between them. The germline gives CDR1 KGHSH, CDR2 LQKENI. This CDR3 is built from 14 residues. The DNA for the CDR3 is TGTGCCAGCTCACTGATTAGTGGGGCCAACGTCCTGACTTTC. Residues: CASSLISGANVLTF.

CDR3 protein: CASSLVETDNTEAFF. For the CDR3, the DNA is TGTGCCAGCAGCTTAGTAGAAACAGACAACACTGAAGCTTTCTTT. This chain uses TRBV7-2 with TRBJ1-1; no definite D call. Trimming removed 1 base at V and 2 bases at J, with 11 bases between. The CDR3 has 15 amino acids. Per the germline V gene, CDR1 is SGHTA and CDR2 is FQGNSA.

In nucleotides, the CDR3 is TGTGCCAGCAGCCAACGCGACAGGACTAGTGGTTCACCCCTCCACTTT. It encodes CASSQRDRTSGSPLHF. The genes are TRBV5-6 and TRBJ1-6; a possible D gene is TRBD1 (6 bases). This CDR3 region has 16 residues. Germline values: CDR1 SGHDT, CDR2 YYEEEE. Between the trimmed V and J ends, which lost 4 bases and 9 bases, there was a span of 20 bases.

V gene TRBV19 combines with J gene TRBJ2-4; tentatively, D is TRBD1 (6 bases). The CDR3 is 14 amino acids. Germline CDR1 and CDR2: LNHDA and SQIVND (reference sequence). V lost 5 bases, J lost 5 bases, and 13 bases lay in between. For the CDR3, the DNA is TGTGCCAGTAGTTGGGGAGAGGGGGAAAACATTCAGTACTTC. Its translation: CASSWGEGENIQYF.

This clone has a single count. This sequence joins TRBV30 and TRBJ2-1; 8 bases line up with TRBD1. The CDR3 has 14 amino acids. The J segment lost 6 bases and the V segment lost 1 base, leaving 5 bases of the junction unmatched. CDR1 GTSNPN and CDR2 SVGIG come from the germline V gene (reference sequence). The CDR3 reads CAWSGSGTGNEQFF. The CDR3, as DNA: TGTGCCTGGAGTGGGTCCGGGACAGGCAATGAGCAGTTCTTC.

The chain links TRBV19 to TRBJ2-2, with D perhaps TRBD2 (5 bases). V lost 5 bases, J lost 4 bases, and 8 bases lay in between. CDR3 length: 13 residues. CDR1 and CDR2 from the germline V gene are LNHDA and SQIVND (reference sequence). The CDR3 region is CASSRGFTGELFF. CDR3 nucleotides: TGTGCCAGTAGTCGGGGATTCACCGGGGAGCTGTTTTTT. The whole variable domain, filled in from reference TRBV19 and TRBJ2-2, reads DGGITQSPKYLFRKEGQNVTLSCEQNLNHDAMYWYRQDPGQGLRLIYYSQIVNDFQKGDIAEGYSVSREKKESFPLTVTSAQKNPTAFYLCASSRGFTGELFFGEGSRLTVL.

This chain connects TRBV5-1 to TRBJ2-1; TRBD1 agrees at 9 bases. V shed 4 bases and J 4 bases; nucleotides not matched to a gene: 6. This CDR3 is built from 15 residues. The V gene's germline CDR1 is SGHRS and CDR2 YFSETQ. CDR3 in amino acids: CASSDGTGSYNEQFF. CDR3 nucleotides: TGCGCCAGCAGCGATGGGACAGGGAGTTACAATGAGCAGTTCTTC. Complete variable domain (other parts from reference TRBV5-1 and TRBJ2-1): KAGVTQTPRYLIKTRGQQVTLSCSPISGHRSVSWYQQTPGQGLQFLFEYFSETQRNKGNFPGRFSGRQFSNSRSEMNVSTLELGDSALYLCASSDGTGSYNEQFFGPGTRLTVL.

V and J are TRBV5-1 and TRBJ2-2; 7 bases map to TRBD1. Germline V gives CDR1 SGHRS, CDR2 YFSETQ. This CDR3 spans 16 amino acids. Trimming removed 6 bases from V and 1 base from J; junction bases left unmatched: 9. The CDR3, as DNA: TGCGCCAGCACCGCGACGGGGACAGTGAACACCGGGGAGCTGTTTTTT. Its translation: CASTATGTVNTGELFF.

This sequence joins TRBV29-1 and TRBJ2-1, with 7 bases fitting TRBD1. The CDR3 runs to 15 residues. V trimming: 8 bases; J trimming: 3 bases; junction bases outside the gene matches: 13. From germline, CDR1 is SQVTM and CDR2 ANQGSEA. The CDR3 DNA is TGCAGCTCTTCACAGGGGTCCCAATTCTACAATGAGCAGTTCTTC. Amino acid sequence: CSSSQGSQFYNEQFF.

This chain uses TRBV7-2 with TRBJ1-2; 7 bases map to TRBD1. With 1 base clipped from V and 2 bases from J, the junction kept 7 bases outside the gene matches. This CDR3 comprises 16 residues. Looked up from germline, CDR1 is SGHTA and CDR2 is FQGNSA. CDR3 bases: TGTGCCAGCAGCTTAGATGGGGCGACAGGGAACTATGGCTACACCTTC. It codes for CASSLDGATGNYGYTF.

This sequence joins TRBV12-5 and TRBJ1-5; 9 positions match TRBD1. This CDR3 has 16 amino acids. Germline trimming cut 6 bases from V and 5 bases from J; bases unmatched to any gene: 11. From germline, CDR1 is LGHNT and CDR2 FRNRAP. The chain's CDR3 is CASGSTGGESDQPQHF. DNA of the CDR3: TGTGCTAGTGGCAGTACAGGGGGCGAATCGGATCAGCCCCAGCATTTT.

This chain links TRBV28 with TRBJ1-4; no reliable D call. CDR1 is MDHEN, CDR2 SYDVKM, per germline. This CDR3 spans 12 amino acids. With 6 bases removed from V and 8 bases from J, the gap between germline ends came to 10 bases. The CDR3 loop is CASRRVEEKLFF. DNA of the CDR3: TGTGCCAGCAGACGGGTTGAAGAAAAACTGTTTTTT.

CDR3 region: CASSLAGGYNEQFF. The CDR3 region has the DNA TGCGCCAGCAGCCTAGCGGGGGGTTACAATGAGCAGTTCTTC. The chain joins TRBV4-1 to TRBJ2-1, with 10 bases fitting TRBD2. The trim removed 4 bases at V and 4 bases at J, leaving 1 base unmatched. The CDR3 length is 14 residues. Germline lookup yields CDR1 MGHRA and CDR2 YSYEKL.

This clone was counted once. This chain uses TRBV11-2 with TRBJ2-1; 14 bases align to TRBD2. Looked up from germline, CDR1 is SGHAT and CDR2 is FQNNGV. V lost 4 bases, J lost 7 bases, and 3 bases stayed unmatched. This CDR3 has 15 residues. CDR3 DNA sequence: TGTGCCAGCAGCTCGGGACTAGCGGGAGCGAATGAGCAGTTCTTC. This translates into CASSSGLAGANEQFF.

The chain uses TRBV4-2 and TRBJ1-4, with 10 bases lining up with TRBD1. J lost 4 bases, V lost 3 bases, and 2 bases had no gene match. From germline, CDR1 is LGHNA and CDR2 YNFKEQ. CDR3 length equals 15 residues. DNA for the CDR3: TGTGCCAGCAGCCACGGACAGGGGGATAATGAAAAACTGTTTTTT. Its translation: CASSHGQGDNEKLFF.

The CDR3 loop is CASSLSGGPIDTQYF. In nucleotides, the CDR3 is TGCGCCAGCAGCTTAAGCGGGGGGCCTATAGATACGCAGTATTTT. The chain links TRBV5-1 to TRBJ2-3; 9 nucleotides line up with TRBD2. With 2 bases clipped from V and 5 bases from J, the junction kept 6 bases outside the gene matches. Per germline, CDR1 SGHRS and CDR2 YFSETQ. The CDR3 has 15 amino acids.

V usage is TRBV5-6 and J usage is TRBJ2-3; D remains unclear. Germline V gives CDR1 SGHDT, CDR2 YYEEEE. V shed 2 bases and J shed 1 base, with 5 bases lying between them. This CDR3 is built from 13 residues. This CDR3 reads CASSFRGTDTQYF. CDR3 coding DNA: TGTGCCAGCAGCTTCCGGGGCACAGATACGCAGTATTTT.

The chain carries TRBV18 and TRBJ1-2; possible D gene TRBD1, 6 bases. The CDR3 length is 17 residues. Germline CDR1 and CDR2: KGHSH and LQKENI. Trimming removed 2 bases from V and 3 bases from J, with 19 bases in between. CDR3 in DNA: TGTGCCAGCTCACCAACCTCCTTAGGGGGGGTCGACTATGGCTACACCTTC. It specifies CASSPTSLGGVDYGYTF.

This chain joins TRBV28 and TRBJ2-7, with no clear D. Germline CDR1 is MDHEN and CDR2 is SYDVKM. This CDR3 has 12 amino acids. V gave up 8 bases and J gave up 3 bases, with 11 bases separating them. This CDR3 is CASRSRVYEQYF. The CDR3 DNA is TGTGCCAGCCGGAGCCGGGTCTACGAGCAGTACTTC.

The chain recombines TRBV21-1 with TRBJ1-2. TRBV21-1 counts as a pseudogene. The CDR3 covers 13 residues. The CDR3 is CASSGAGRDGYTF. In DNA, the CDR3 is TGTGCCAGCTCGGGGGCAGGGAGGGATGGCTACACCTTC.

The rearrangement links TRBV6-2 or TRBV6-3 to TRBJ2-7, with D tentatively TRBD2 (6 bases). V was trimmed by 4 bases and J by 2 bases, leaving 18 bases between them. CDR1 is MNHEY and CDR2 is SVGEGT in the germline V gene. The CDR3 is 16 residues long. The CDR3 reads CASSSPQVAVTYEQYF. CDR3 nucleotides: TGTGCCAGCAGTTCCCCCCAGGTAGCGGTCACCTACGAGCAGTACTTC.

The J gene is TRBJ1-5, the V gene TRBV20-1; the D is unclear. The CDR3 runs to 13 residues. Trimming shortened V by 3 bases and J by 8 bases, and 14 bases separated the two germline ends. Germline V CDR1 and CDR2: DFQATT, SNEGSKA (reference sequence). The CDR3, as DNA: TGCAGTGCTAGTTTGCGGCTTCTGGAGCCCCAGCATTTT. Residues: CSASLRLLEPQHF.

The V gene is TRBV24-1, the J gene TRBJ1-2; 9 bases match TRBD1. Germline CDR1 is KGHDR and CDR2 is SFDVKD. There are 16 residues in the CDR3. The V and J ends lost 5 bases and 3 bases, in that order; junction bases with no gene match: 9. The CDR3 region is CATSGYTGGADYGYTF. In nucleotides, the CDR3 is TGTGCCACCAGTGGGTATACAGGGGGCGCGGACTATGGCTACACCTTC.

The chain joins TRBV15 to TRBJ1-5; D unresolved. V lost 0 bases, J lost 8 bases, and 11 bases lay in between. Germline CDR1 and CDR2: LNHNV and YYDKDF (reference sequence). This CDR3 has 14 residues. CDR3 amino acids: CATSRDPGLEPQHF. CDR3 bases: TGTGCCACCAGCAGAGATCCCGGACTTGAGCCCCAGCATTTT.